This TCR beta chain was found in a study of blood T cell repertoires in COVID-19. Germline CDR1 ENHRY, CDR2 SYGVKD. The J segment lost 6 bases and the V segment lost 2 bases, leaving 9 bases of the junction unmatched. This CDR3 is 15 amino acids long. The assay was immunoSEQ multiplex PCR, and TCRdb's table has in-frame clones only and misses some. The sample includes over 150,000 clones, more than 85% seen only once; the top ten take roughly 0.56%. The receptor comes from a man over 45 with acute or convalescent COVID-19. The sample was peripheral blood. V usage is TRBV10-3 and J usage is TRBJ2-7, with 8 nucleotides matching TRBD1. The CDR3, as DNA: TGTGCCATCAGTGAGGGTGGGACAGGCCCATCCGAGCAGTACTTC. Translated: CAISEGGTGPSEQYF.